This TCR beta chain was documented in a study of vaccination effects on CD4 cells after COVID-19 (dated by TCRdb to between 2022 and 2023). For the wider study: Each participant received two doses of an mRNA SARS-CoV-2 vaccine, either BNT162b2 or mRNA-1273. SARS-CoV-2 spike-specific CD4+ TCR repertoires were compared before and after mRNA vaccination in COVID-19 convalescent patients and in infection-naive vaccine recipients. The full study included around ten COVID-19 convalescent patients and several SARS-CoV-2-naive healthy vaccine recipients. Cultures from other donors in the study were sequenced using the Oncomine TCR Beta short-read assay on an Illumina iSeq 100. Study-wide conclusions, independent of this receptor: The study was limited by a small number of convalescent patients, and early post-infection timepoints were lacking. At late post-vaccination timepoints, both infection-induced and vaccine-induced clones showed marked clonal contraction, consistent with waning T cell responses. In healthy vaccine recipients, vaccine-induced clones were almost all SARS-CoV-2 mono-reactive, with only 1 of 255 cross-reactive with common cold coronaviruses.

To prepare the library, the immunoSEQ multiplex PCR assay was applied. TCR beta CDR3 sequencing was performed on DNA from the cultured, isolated CD4+ T cells. Under the source paper's analysis protocol: The analysis removed non-productive TCR sequences, trimmed reads to the CDR3 region, and retained only CDR3s that were 7 or more amino acids long. Antigen-specific clonotypes were identified using the MANAFEST web app by comparison of expansion in peptide wells against reference cultures. To be called positive, a clone needed expansion at FDR<0.05 compared with the reference and with all other wells, an odds ratio greater than 5, and a frequency greater than 0.1% in two replicate wells. Cross-reactive clonotypes were defined as significantly expanded in SARS-CoV-2 spike wells and in at least one common cold coronavirus spike condition. CDR3 similarity was assessed by Levenshtein distance with the stringdist R package, and unrooted trees were built with ape in R 3.6.1. TCRdb obtained this table from immuneACCESS and retained in-frame rearrangements with V and J assigned. These tables miss some clones; where compared with another copy, unresolved V genes account for less than half of the shortfall, and the remainder is unexplained. V and J calls plus clone size are reproduced from that table; the DNA served to infer D and trimming. Across this sample there are over 20,000 clones, with about three quarters seen only once. About 12% of the sample goes to the ten largest clones.

In the ViraFEST assay, PBMC were stimulated with viral peptide pools, and antigen-specific CD4+ T cell clonotypes were then identified by expansion using TCR sequencing. After less than 13 days of culture, CD4+ T cells were isolated with the EasySep CD4+ T cell isolation kit. Negative nucleocapsid antibody results before and after vaccination confirmed that the healthy vaccine recipients had no prior SARS-CoV-2 infection. Approximately 2 million PBMC per well were cultured in IMDM with about 4.5% human AB serum, 9 to 10 IU/ml IL-2 and gentamicin, plus 10 ug/ml peptides. On days 3 and 7, half of the culture medium was replaced with fresh IL-2-containing medium. Unless noted otherwise, every peptide stimulation condition was cultured in triplicate wells. PBMC were separated from whole blood using Ficoll-Paque Plus gradient centrifugation and were then either cryopreserved at -140C or used fresh. The overlapping peptide pools covered the spike proteins of SARS-CoV-2 and of the common cold coronaviruses HCoV-NL63, HCoV-OC43 and HCoV-229E. The QIAamp micro DNA kit was used to extract genomic DNA from the cultured CD4+ T cells.

Relative to germline, V is 5 bases shorter and J is 4 bases shorter, with 9 bases between their ends. The cysteine opens and the phenylalanine closes a CDR3 of 14 amino acids. Of the read, only the CDR3 DNA is kept; its 42 bases are in frame from base 1. The germline V gene sets CDR1 to SNHLY and CDR2 to FYNNEI. This clone showed up just once. The antigen it binds to is not known. No base quality information exists; no much larger clone differs at one position. Specimen: CD4+ T cells from PBMCs cultured with HCoV-229E spike peptides, collected before COVID-19 vaccination. Reading the label with the study, this specimen's cell subset or site is: HCoV-229E spike overlapping peptide pool stimulation. The chain employs TRBV2 and TRBJ2-6, with no D gene named confidently. The clonotype originates from a human donor who received a COVID-19 vaccine. The CDR3 protein: CASSREAGANVLTF. The base sequence is TGTGCCAGCAGTAGGGAAGCAGGGGCCAACGTCCTGACTTTC.